The present T cell receptor beta chain was sequenced within a study of Ad26.COV2.S vaccination and SARS-CoV-2 variants. Study-wide context: By the intramuscular route, Ad26.COV2.S was given once, or twice 56 days apart. Whole-study results and caveats: Quantification of TCR breadth and depth may have yielded underestimates of total T cell responses.

Per the germline V gene, CDR1 is KGHDR and CDR2 is SFDVKD. V was pared by 5 bases and J by 1 base, with 23 bases between. This CDR3 has 19 amino acids. The assay was immunoSEQ multiplex PCR, and TCRdb's table has in-frame clones only and misses some. The sample contains around 320,000 clones, roughly 91% of which appear only once. Notes on this clone: Its antigen remains unidentified.

Treatment here: around 19 received Ad26.COV2.S at low or high dose, single or two shots; about 5 received placebo; per-sample allocation not given. Samples came from day 63 after the first vaccine or placebo injection. The donor's status was that of an adult aged 18-55 years in Boston. The sequencing here drew on peripheral blood, taken in a trial of Ad26.COV2.S vaccine versus placebo. The chain links TRBV24-1 to TRBJ2-4, with D possibly being TRBD1 or TRBD2 (5 bases each). This clonotype was obtained from a person aged 18-60 years who received the Ad26.COV2.S COVID-19 vaccine or a placebo. Written as DNA, the CDR3 is TGTGCCACCAGTGTACCCCCCCCGAGGGGTCTGGTCGCCAAAAACATTCAGTACTTC. Amino acid sequence: CATSVPPPRGLVAKNIQYF.